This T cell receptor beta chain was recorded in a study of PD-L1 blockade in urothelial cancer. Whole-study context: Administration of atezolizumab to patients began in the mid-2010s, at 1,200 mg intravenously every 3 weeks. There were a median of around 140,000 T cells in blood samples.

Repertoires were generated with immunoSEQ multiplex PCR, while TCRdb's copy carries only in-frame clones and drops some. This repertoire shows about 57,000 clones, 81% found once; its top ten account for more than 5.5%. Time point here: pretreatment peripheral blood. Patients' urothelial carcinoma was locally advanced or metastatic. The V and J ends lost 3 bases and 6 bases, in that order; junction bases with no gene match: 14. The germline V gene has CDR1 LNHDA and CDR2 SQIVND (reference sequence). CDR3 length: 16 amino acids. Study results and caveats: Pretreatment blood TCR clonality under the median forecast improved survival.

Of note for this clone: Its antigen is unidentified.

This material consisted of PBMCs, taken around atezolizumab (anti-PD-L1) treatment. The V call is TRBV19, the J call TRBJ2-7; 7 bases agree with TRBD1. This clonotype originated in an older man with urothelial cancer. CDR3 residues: CASSMRTGLLASEQYF. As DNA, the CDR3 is TGTGCCAGTAGTATGAGGACAGGTCTTTTAGCAAGCGAGCAGTACTTC.